Shown below are 21 T cell receptor beta chains from a single sample sequenced in a study of spatial heterogeneity in lung cancer. Time point indicated: sample taken at primary tumor resection. MiXCR, run by TCRdb on the 5' RACE reads, gives a single entry per CDR3 protein. The table records under 40,000 distinct CDR3 sequences, 5% to 6.5% of them present only once. The sequenced sample was PBMCs, obtained at surgery. The receptors were gathered from a female donor with early-stage non-small cell lung cancer.

This clonotype was counted at least ten times. The chain links TRBV7-2 to TRBJ1-3; D call uncertain. From germline, CDR1 is SGHTA and CDR2 FQGNSA. The V gene lost 1 base and the J gene lost 4 bases, with 8 bases spanning the gap. CDR3 length: 14 amino acids. The chain's CDR3 is CASSLVGSGNTIYF. The CDR3, as DNA: TGTGCCAGCAGCTTAGTAGGGTCCGGAAACACCATATATTTT. Full variable domain (missing parts from reference TRBV7-2 and TRBJ1-3): GAGVSQSPSNKVTEKGKDVELRCDPISGHTALYWYRQSLGQGLEFLIYFQGNSAPDKSGLPSDRFSAERTGGSVSTLTIQRTQQEDSAVYLCASSLVGSGNTIYFGEGSWLTVV.

The table lists this clonotype with a few counts. This sequence joins TRBV10-1 and TRBJ1-5; D remains ambiguous. Germline-derived CDR1 and CDR2 are WNHNN and SYGVQD (reference sequence). This CDR3 has 14 amino acids. With 7 bases removed from V and 5 bases from J, the gap between germline ends came to 15 bases. The CDR3 DNA is TGCGCCAGCATTCGACGGGCTCCTGATCAGCCCCAGCATTTT. Its protein is CASIRRAPDQPQHF.

This clonotype occurred a few times. The gene calls are TRBV12-3 or TRBV12-4 and TRBJ1-1; a weak D match, TRBD1 (5 bases). V was clipped by 3 bases and J by 4 bases, with 15 bases between them. This CDR3 spans 15 amino acids. CDR3 in DNA: TGTGCCAGCAGTTTTGACATTGGGGGGGTCACTGAAGCTTTCTTT. Translation gives CASSFDIGGVTEAFF.

At least ten counts were recorded for this clonotype. The CDR3 DNA reads as TGTGCCAGCAGCTTAGTGGGTCCTGGACAGCCCCAGCATTTT. Protein: CASSLVGPGQPQHF. V and J are TRBV7-9 and TRBJ1-5; no clear D gene. The CDR3 runs 14 residues. The V and J ends lost 1 base and 7 bases respectively, with 11 bases between them. CDR1 SEHNR and CDR2 FQNEAQ come from the germline V gene (reference sequence).

This clonotype was picked up many times. This chain uses TRBV6-2 or TRBV6-3 with TRBJ2-7, with TRBD2 matching 7 bases. V shed 10 bases and J 5 bases; nucleotides not matched to a gene: 14. Germline loops: CDR1 MNHEY, CDR2 SVGEGT. The CDR3 runs 14 residues. The CDR3, as DNA: TGTGCCACACACCAGCGGGGATTTTACCACGAGCAGTACTTC. Translating gives CATHQRGFYHEQYF.

There are many counts of this clonotype. The genes are TRBV11-2 and TRBJ1-1, with 9 nucleotides matching TRBD1. The germline V gene encodes CDR1 SGHAT and CDR2 FQNNGV. Trimming removed 4 bases from V and 5 bases from J; junction bases left unmatched: 5. There are 14 residues in the CDR3. CDR3 DNA: TGTGCCAGCAGCTCACAGGGGGCTGGTACTGAAGCTTTCTTT. Protein sequence: CASSSQGAGTEAFF.

At least ten counts were recorded for this clonotype. This chain joins TRBV20-1 and TRBJ1-1, with 8 bases matching TRBD1. The germline CDR1 and CDR2 sequences are DFQATT and SNEGSKA (reference sequence). CDR3 length: 14 residues. With 3 bases clipped from V and 7 bases from J, the junction kept 10 bases outside the gene matches. CDR3 residues: CSASKLQGAIEAFF. Written as DNA, the CDR3 is TGCAGTGCTAGCAAATTGCAGGGGGCCATTGAAGCTTTCTTT.

This clonotype was found many times. This rearrangement joins TRBV28 to TRBJ2-5, with 7 bases aligning to TRBD1. This CDR3 contains 15 residues. The V segment lost 6 bases and the J segment 1 base; nucleotides outside the gene matches: 8. Germline assignment: CDR1 MDHEN and CDR2 SYDVKM. The CDR3 sequence: CASSAPRQGQETQYF. CDR3 sequence (DNA): TGTGCCAGCAGCGCCCCCCGACAGGGCCAAGAGACCCAGTACTTC.

This clonotype came up many times. V and J are TRBV7-2 and TRBJ1-1, with TRBD1 identical over 7 bases. Germline V lookup: CDR1 SGHTA, CDR2 FQGNSA. V lost 8 bases and J lost 0; bases outside the gene matches: 9. This CDR3 region has 15 residues. In DNA form, the CDR3 reads TGTGCCAGCTTGGAGGGACAGTATTTGAACACTGAAGCTTTCTTT. Protein: CASLEGQYLNTEAFF.

At least ten counts were recorded for this clonotype. The gene calls are TRBV27 and TRBJ2-7; no clear D gene. Germline V lookup: CDR1 MNHEY, CDR2 SMNVEV (reference sequence). Trimming pared 2 bases from V and 2 bases from J, leaving 7 bases between. This CDR3 comprises 13 residues. CDR3 protein: CASSLSSTYEQYF. The CDR3 DNA sequence: TGTGCCAGCAGTTTAAGCAGTACCTACGAGCAGTACTTC.

The sample holds many counts of this clonotype. The chain is built from TRBV7-2 and TRBJ2-3, with unresolved D. This CDR3 is 13 amino acids long. CDR1 is SGHTA, CDR2 FQGNSA, per germline. Deletions cut 6 bases from V and 10 bases from J, with 17 bases between. The CDR3 DNA sequence: TGTGCCAGCAGTGATACACTCGTCGAACCGCAGTATTTT. Its translation: CASSDTLVEPQYF.

This clonotype showed up just a few times. This chain uses TRBV4-3 with TRBJ1-3, with D perhaps TRBD1 (5 bases). Trimming stripped 1 base from V and 4 bases from J, with 17 bases between. The CDR3 extends over 17 amino acids. In germline, CDR1 is LGHNA, CDR2 YSLEER. CDR3 DNA: TGCGCCAGCAGCCAAGTCCGGCCGGGTCAGGGAGGAAACACCATATATTTT. It yields the protein CASSQVRPGQGGNTIYF.

The table lists this clonotype with a few counts. The chain has TRBV12-3 or TRBV12-4 and TRBJ1-2, with 7 bases fitting TRBD1. J lost 6 bases, V lost 1 base, and 5 bases had no gene match. This CDR3 contains 14 residues. Written as DNA, the CDR3 is TGTGCCAGCAGTTTAGGGGAGGGGGCGAATGGCTACACCTTC. Protein: CASSLGEGANGYTF.

This clonotype was detected ten times or more. The chain combines TRBV2 with TRBJ1-6; D call uncertain. CDR3 size: 11 residues. Germline CDR1 reads SNHLY; CDR2 reads FYNNEI. The V end was cut by 6 bases, the J end by 9 bases, with 6 bases between. DNA of the CDR3: TGTGCCAGCAGGGGCTTTTCACCCCTCCACTTT. It specifies CASRGFSPLHF.

This clonotype was seen ten or more times. V and J are TRBV28 and TRBJ2-7; no clear D. CDR3 length: 12 residues. Germline V CDR1 and CDR2: MDHEN, SYDVKM. The CDR3 region has the DNA TGTGCATCGTCCCTCTGGGGCTACGAGCAGTACTTC. It is translated as CASSLWGYEQYF.

This clonotype occurred many times. The rearrangement links TRBV20-1 to TRBJ1-1; no clear D gene. The CDR3 totals 17 residues. The V end lost 0 bases, the J end lost 1 base, and 18 bases lay between the germline ends. The V gene's germline CDR1 is DFQATT and CDR2 SNEGSKA (reference sequence). The CDR3 nucleotides are TGCAGTGCTAGAGATTCCGCGGCCCGGTGGGCGAACACTGAAGCTTTCTTT. This sequence encodes CSARDSAARWANTEAFF.

At least ten counts were recorded for this clonotype. The chain links TRBV4-2 to TRBJ1-6; possibly TRBD1 for D (5 bases). The CDR3 has 15 residues. Germline-derived CDR1 and CDR2 are LGHNA and YNFKEQ. With 0 bases removed from V and 10 bases from J, the gap between germline ends came to 13 bases. This CDR3 is CASSQDPQGESPLHF. In nucleotides, the CDR3 is TGTGCCAGCAGCCAAGATCCCCAGGGCGAATCACCCCTCCACTTT.

The CDR3 DNA is TGCGCCAGCAGCCCCGGGACAGGGGCAACTAATGAAAAACTGTTTTTT. Translation: CASSPGTGATNEKLFF. This chain links TRBV5-1 with TRBJ1-4, with 10 bases matching TRBD1. The length of the CDR3 is 16 residues. The ends lost 4 bases at V and 0 bases at J; junction bases unmatched: 3. Germline CDR1 and CDR2: SGHRS and YFSETQ.

This clonotype was detected ten times or more. This sequence joins TRBV2 and TRBJ2-1; 11 bases line up with TRBD2. This CDR3 is built from 15 residues. The germline gives CDR1 SNHLY, CDR2 FYNNEI. J gave up 8 bases and V 5 bases, and 8 bases lay outside the gene matches. CDR3 sequence: CASSQTSGVLDEQFF. The CDR3 bases are TGTGCCAGCAGTCAGACTAGCGGGGTCCTGGATGAGCAGTTCTTC.

The rearrangement links TRBV20-1 to TRBJ1-2, with a possible D match to TRBD1 (6 bases). Germline V gives CDR1 DFQATT, CDR2 SNEGSKA (reference sequence). The CDR3 sequence is 14 residues long. V shed 5 bases and J shed 6 bases, with 19 bases lying between them. CDR3 amino acids: CSASTGTPTDGYTF. In DNA, the CDR3 is TGCAGTGCTTCAACAGGGACGCCAACCGATGGCTACACCTTC.

This clonotype has at least ten counts. This chain joins TRBV4-3 and TRBJ2-2; TRBD2 agrees at 10 bases. V shed 0 bases, J shed 4 bases, and the junction held 14 bases outside the gene matches. The CDR3 consists of 20 residues. Germline loops: CDR1 LGHNA, CDR2 YSLEER. The CDR3, as DNA: TGCGCCAGCAGCCAAGATAGTTGGGTCCCTATAGCGGGGGGCACCGGGGAGCTGTTTTTT. Protein: CASSQDSWVPIAGGTGELFF.